This T cell receptor beta chain was documented in a study of identical twins. Study findings and constraints: Reduced insertions were recorded for abundant cord blood beta clonotypes, with no such pattern in memory repertoires. Monozygotic twins shared more out-of-frame TCR alpha than recombination models predicted.

A template switching step contributed a universal primer site, while unique molecular identifiers were present in the cDNA. TCRdb called the 5' RACE reads again in MiXCR, with one record for every CDR3 protein. The sample consists of fewer than 550,000 distinct CDR3 sequences, approximately 14% of them appearing once. The CDR3 contains 15 residues. The V segment lost 3 bases and the J segment 6 bases; nucleotides outside the gene matches: 11. Germline V gives CDR1 DFQATT, CDR2 SNEGSKA (reference sequence). Every sampled donor was Caucasian and healthy. Only one count was recorded for this clonotype. The antigen is undetermined. The sample also formed part of further work on yellow fever vaccine responses in identical twins.

The chain links TRBV20-1 to TRBJ1-1; 9 nucleotides line up with TRBD1. This TCR came from a woman in her late teens or twenties in good health. The sample consisted of CD4+ T cells sorted from blood. The CDR3 DNA reads as TGCAGTGCTAGTGACAGGGGGGCGGTGGTGGCTGAAGCTTTCTTT. Protein: CSASDRGAVVAEAFF.